The clone carrying this TCR beta chain has just a few counts. Its antigen remains unidentified. TCRdb re-called the RT-PCR reads with MiXCR, one entry per CDR3 protein. The repertoire includes approximately 700,000 distinct CDR3 sequences, around 16% of them detected once, and approximately 10% sits in the top ten. The germline CDR1 and CDR2 sequences are SGHTA and FQGNSA. J gave up 4 bases and V 1 base, and 2 bases lay outside the gene matches. This CDR3 spans 16 amino acids. The data were taken from a study of response to subunit inactivated influenza vaccine. Whole-study results and caveats: A suggestion made by the authors is that each seasonal influenza vaccination recruits few new T cells.

J is TRBJ2-7 and V is TRBV7-2; 15 bases map to TRBD2. The clonotype originates from a man aged 45 to 65 who received an inactivated influenza vaccine. This material consisted of PBMCs from blood, taken approximately 13 days after vaccination. The chain's CDR3 is CASSLGGLAGGYEQYF. The CDR3 coding sequence is TGTGCCAGCAGCTTAGGGGGACTAGCGGGAGGATACGAGCAGTACTTC.